Below are 18 T cell receptor beta chains sequenced from a single sample in a study of a mutant IDH1 vaccine in newly diagnosed glioma. These receptors' targets are unknown. As to time point: week 11, during vaccination. What each vaccine dose contained was 300 ug of mutant IDH1 20-mer peptide, accompanied by topical imiquimod. Clones were sequenced by immunoSEQ multiplex PCR, and TCRdb holds only the in-frame ones, with some missing. This table holds 50,000 to 75,000 clones, 80% found once. Sequencing was performed on PBMCs, taken from a glioma patient whose treatment included an IDH1 peptide vaccine. These receptors were obtained from a man between 45 and 60 years old with glioma.

This clone has only one observation. The V gene is TRBV9, the J gene TRBJ2-3; 7 nucleotides align to TRBD2. The trim removed 2 bases at V and 1 base at J, leaving 4 bases unmatched. The CDR3 length is 15 residues. The germline gives CDR1 SGDLS, CDR2 YYNGEE. This CDR3 is CASSVGGSGTDTQYF. Here the CDR3 DNA reads TGTGCCAGCAGCGTCGGGGGGAGCGGCACAGATACGCAGTATTTT. Using reference TRBV9 and TRBJ2-3 for the parts outside the CDR3, the full variable domain is DSGVTQTPKHLITATGQRVTLRCSPRSGDLSVYWYQQSLDQGLQFLIQYYNGEERAKGNILERFSAQQFPDLHSELNLSSLELGDSALYFCASSVGGSGTDTQYFGPGTRLTVL.

This clone occurred a few times. J is TRBJ1-2 and V is TRBV19; perhaps TRBD1 as D (5 bases). The germline CDR1 and CDR2 sequences are LNHDA and SQIVND (reference sequence). The V and J ends lost 3 bases and 8 bases respectively, with 10 bases between them. The CDR3 sequence is 12 residues long. The CDR3, as DNA: TGTGCCAGTAGTATGAGGGGAGGGGGCTACACCTTC. Its protein product is CASSMRGGGYTF. The whole variable domain, remainder taken from reference TRBV19 and TRBJ1-2, is DGGITQSPKYLFRKEGQNVTLSCEQNLNHDAMYWYRQDPGQGLRLIYYSQIVNDFQKGDIAEGYSVSREKKESFPLTVTSAQKNPTAFYLCASSMRGGGYTFGSGTRLTVV.

DNA for the CDR3: TGTGCCAGCAGCTTAGGGACTAGCGGGTCGTCAGATACGCAGTATTTT. This gives the protein CASSLGTSGSSDTQYF. The chain employs TRBV11-3 and TRBJ2-3, with 11 bases lining up with TRBD2. J lost 4 bases, V lost 1 base, and 4 bases had no gene match. Per germline, CDR1 SGHNT and CDR2 YENEEA. The CDR3 loop spans 16 amino acids.

The V call is TRBV16, the J call TRBJ1-4, with 8 bases identical to TRBD1. Trimming cost V 2 bases and J 8 bases; bases outside gene matches: 10. CDR1 and CDR2 (germline): KGHSY, FQNENV. This CDR3 has 16 amino acids. CDR3 sequence: CASSQNPPGGEEKLFF. In DNA form, the CDR3 reads TGTGCCAGCAGCCAAAACCCCCCAGGGGGCGAAGAAAAACTGTTTTTT.

The V call is TRBV27, the J call TRBJ2-6, with D perhaps TRBD1 (5 bases). Per germline, CDR1 MNHEY and CDR2 SMNVEV (reference sequence). This CDR3 contains 15 residues. V was clipped by 3 bases and J by 2 bases, with 8 bases between them. The CDR3 DNA sequence: TGTGCCAGCAGTTTCCTGACAGCTGGGGCCAACGTCCTGACTTTC. This codes for CASSFLTAGANVLTF.

The V and J genes are TRBV29-1 and TRBJ1-1; TRBD1 is a possible D gene (5 bases). Germline assignment: CDR1 SQVTM and CDR2 ANQGSEA. The V end lost 4 bases, the J end lost 7 bases, and 13 bases lay between the germline ends. This CDR3 has 12 amino acids. This CDR3 is CSVVKTDREAFF. The CDR3 region has the DNA TGCAGCGTTGTAAAGACAGACCGTGAAGCTTTCTTT.

Relative to its sample, this clone is medium-sized. This CDR3 is CASSYTSGSFNEQFF. The CDR3 coding sequence is TGTGCCAGCAGCTATACTAGCGGGAGCTTCAATGAGCAGTTCTTC. The chain recombines TRBV11-3 with TRBJ2-1; 11 bases match TRBD2. The CDR3 has 15 amino acids. The germline CDR1 and CDR2 sequences are SGHNT and YENEEA. Germline trimming cut 4 bases from V and 6 bases from J; bases unmatched to any gene: 5.

V is TRBV6-4 and J is TRBJ1-5; perhaps TRBD1 as D (5 bases). V was pared by 3 bases and J by 1 base, with 13 bases between. Germline V gene lookup returns CDR1 MRHNA and CDR2 SNTAGT. The CDR3 sequence is 16 residues long. The CDR3 region is CASSEGRGTSNQPQHF. The CDR3 coding sequence is TGTGCCAGCAGTGAAGGTCGCGGGACCAGCAATCAGCCCCAGCATTTT.

This rearrangement joins TRBV29-1 to TRBJ2-2; no reliable D call. The CDR3 covers 14 residues. V was pared by 5 bases and J by 8 bases, with 18 bases between. CDR1 is SQVTM and CDR2 is ANQGSEA in the germline V gene. The CDR3 bases are TGCAGCGTTAGCCCGGCGTTGCGCCCAGGGGAGCTGTTTTTT. This codes for CSVSPALRPGELFF.

The J gene is TRBJ1-2, the V gene TRBV6-5, with TRBD1 identical over 7 bases. The germline CDR1 and CDR2 sequences are MNHEY and SVGAGI. V was clipped by 5 bases and J by 4 bases; unmatched bases: 7. The CDR3 extends over 14 amino acids. This CDR3 reads CASSLVGGGYGYTF. In DNA form, the CDR3 reads TGTGCCAGCAGTCTCGTAGGGGGCGGCTATGGCTACACCTTC.

V and J are TRBV2 and TRBJ2-7; the D is unclear. Deletions cut 3 bases from V and 2 bases from J, with 5 bases between. The germline V gene encodes CDR1 SNHLY and CDR2 FYNNEI. The length of the CDR3 is 12 residues. CDR3 bases: TGTGCCAGCAGTGATACCGCCTACGAGCAGTACTTC. Translating gives CASSDTAYEQYF. Full variable domain (missing parts from reference TRBV2 and TRBJ2-7): EPEVTQTPSHQVTQMGQEVILRCVPISNHLYFYWYRQILGQKVEFLVSFYNNEISEKSEIFDDQFSVERPDGSNFTLKIRSTKLEDSAMYFCASSDTAYEQYFGPGTRLTVT.

The rearrangement links TRBV6-1 to TRBJ2-5, with TRBD1 matching over 7 bases. Germline CDR1 MNHNS, CDR2 SASEGT. This CDR3 is built from 13 residues. CDR3 sequence: CALTGIVQETQYF. For the CDR3, the DNA is TGTGCATTGACAGGGATAGTCCAAGAGACCCAGTACTTC.

J is TRBJ2-7 and V is TRBV4-2; D call uncertain. Per germline, CDR1 LGHNA and CDR2 YNFKEQ. Between the trimmed V and J ends, which lost 4 bases and 2 bases, there was a span of 6 bases. The CDR3 is made up of 12 amino acids. The chain's CDR3 is CASSRGTYEQYF. CDR3 bases: TGTGCCAGCAGCCGTGGGACCTACGAGCAGTACTTC.

The rearrangement joins TRBV27 to TRBJ2-2; 8 positions match TRBD2. CDR1 and CDR2 from the germline V gene are MNHEY and SMNVEV (reference sequence). V was pared by 3 bases and J by 4 bases, with 10 bases of the junction left unmatched. The CDR3 sequence is 17 residues long. CDR3 loop: CASSFEAGRVSTGELFF. CDR3 in DNA: TGTGCCAGCAGTTTCGAGGCCGGGAGGGTGAGCACCGGGGAGCTGTTTTTT.

The V call is TRBV7-2, the J call TRBJ2-7; D not resolved. Germline lookup yields CDR1 SGHTA and CDR2 FQGNSA. The V end lost 1 base, the J end lost 2 bases, and 9 bases lay between the germline ends. This CDR3 is built from 14 residues. CDR3 loop: CASSLGTQAYEQYF. The CDR3 nucleotides are TGTGCCAGCAGCTTAGGCACGCAGGCCTACGAGCAGTACTTC.

This chain joins TRBV11-3 and TRBJ1-1; D is ambiguous. This CDR3 contains 14 residues. From germline, CDR1 is SGHNT and CDR2 YENEEA. V shed 4 bases and J shed 8 bases, with 17 bases lying between them. DNA for the CDR3: TGTGCCAGCAGCTCACTGGACCATTACCGGGAAGCTTTCTTT. Protein product: CASSSLDHYREAFF.

This clone occurred once. The rearrangement uses TRBV7-8 and TRBJ1-2, with TRBD1 matching over 7 bases. The germline V gene encodes CDR1 SGHVS and CDR2 FQNEAQ. CDR3 length: 13 amino acids. Trimming at V came to 6 bases and at J to 5 bases, leaving 6 bases not matched to a gene. CDR3 amino acids: CASSLGQTYGYTF. The DNA for the CDR3 is TGTGCCAGCAGTTTGGGACAGACTTATGGCTACACCTTC.

This sequence joins TRBV6-1 and TRBJ2-7; D is uncertain. The CDR3 spans 13 residues. V was trimmed by 7 bases and J by 2 bases, leaving 12 bases between them. Germline V CDR1 and CDR2: MNHNS, SASEGT. CDR3 residues: CASIRKSPYEQYF. CDR3 nucleotide sequence: TGTGCCAGCATCCGTAAGAGTCCCTACGAGCAGTACTTC.